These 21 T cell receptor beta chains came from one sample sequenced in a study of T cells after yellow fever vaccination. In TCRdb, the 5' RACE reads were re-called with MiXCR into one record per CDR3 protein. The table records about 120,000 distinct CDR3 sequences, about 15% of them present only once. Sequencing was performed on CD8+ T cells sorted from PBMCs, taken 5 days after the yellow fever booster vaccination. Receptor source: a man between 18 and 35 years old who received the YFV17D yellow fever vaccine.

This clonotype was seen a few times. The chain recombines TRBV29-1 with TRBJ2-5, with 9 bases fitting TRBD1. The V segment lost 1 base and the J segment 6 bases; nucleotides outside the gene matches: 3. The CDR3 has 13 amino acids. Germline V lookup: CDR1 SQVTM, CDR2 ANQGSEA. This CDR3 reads CSVEGTGEQTQYF. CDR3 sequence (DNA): TGCAGCGTTGAAGGGACAGGGGAACAGACCCAGTACTTC.

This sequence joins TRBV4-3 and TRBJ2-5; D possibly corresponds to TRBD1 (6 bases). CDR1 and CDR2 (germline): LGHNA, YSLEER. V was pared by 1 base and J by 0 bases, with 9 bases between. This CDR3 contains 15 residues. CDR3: CASSQAWTDQETQYF. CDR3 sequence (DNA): TGCGCCAGCAGCCAAGCCTGGACAGACCAAGAGACCCAGTACTTC.

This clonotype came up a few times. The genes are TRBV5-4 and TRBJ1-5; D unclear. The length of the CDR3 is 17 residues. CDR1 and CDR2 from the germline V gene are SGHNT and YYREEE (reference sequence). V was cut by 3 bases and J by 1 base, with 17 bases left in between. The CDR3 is CASSSTGSLRSNQPQHF. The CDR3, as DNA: TGTGCCAGCAGCTCCACCGGGAGTCTGAGGAGCAATCAGCCCCAGCATTTT.

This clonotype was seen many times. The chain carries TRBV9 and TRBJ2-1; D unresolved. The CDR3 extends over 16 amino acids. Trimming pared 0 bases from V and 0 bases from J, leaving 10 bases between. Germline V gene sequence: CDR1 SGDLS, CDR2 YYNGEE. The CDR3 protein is CASSVAVRSSYNEQFF. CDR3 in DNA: TGTGCCAGCAGCGTAGCTGTGCGTAGCTCCTACAATGAGCAGTTCTTC.

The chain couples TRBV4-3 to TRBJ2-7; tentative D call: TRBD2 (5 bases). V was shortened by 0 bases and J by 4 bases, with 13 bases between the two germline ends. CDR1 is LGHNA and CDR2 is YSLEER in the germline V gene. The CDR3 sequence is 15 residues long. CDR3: CASSQDRRPGYEQYF. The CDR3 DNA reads TGCGCCAGCAGCCAAGATAGGAGACCGGGGTACGAGCAGTACTTC.

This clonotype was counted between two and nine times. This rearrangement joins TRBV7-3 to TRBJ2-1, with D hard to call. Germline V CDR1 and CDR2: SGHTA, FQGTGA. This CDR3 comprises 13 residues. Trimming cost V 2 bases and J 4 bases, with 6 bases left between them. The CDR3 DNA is TGTGCCAGCAGCTTACAGCGATACAATGAGCAGTTCTTC. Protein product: CASSLQRYNEQFF.

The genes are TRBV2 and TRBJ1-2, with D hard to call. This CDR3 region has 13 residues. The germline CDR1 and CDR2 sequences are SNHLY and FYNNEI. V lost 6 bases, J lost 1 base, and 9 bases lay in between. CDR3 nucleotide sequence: TGTGCCAGCAGGGAGGATGTTAACTATGGCTACACCTTC. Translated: CASREDVNYGYTF.

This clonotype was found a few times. CDR3 protein: CASSPLAGGPDEQFF. In DNA, the CDR3 is TGTGCCAGCAGCCCTCTAGCGGGGGGGCCTGATGAGCAGTTCTTC. The rearrangement links TRBV25-1 to TRBJ2-1; 12 nucleotides agree with TRBD2. This CDR3 is built from 15 residues. V was clipped by 6 bases and J by 8 bases; unmatched bases: 8. Germline CDR1 and CDR2: MGHDK and SYGVNS.

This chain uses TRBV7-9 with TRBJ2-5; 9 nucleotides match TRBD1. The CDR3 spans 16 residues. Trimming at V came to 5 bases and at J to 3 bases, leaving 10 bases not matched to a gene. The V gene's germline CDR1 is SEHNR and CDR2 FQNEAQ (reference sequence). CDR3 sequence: CASSPPGQGTKETQYF. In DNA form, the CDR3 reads TGTGCCAGCAGCCCGCCGGGACAGGGTACCAAAGAGACCCAGTACTTC. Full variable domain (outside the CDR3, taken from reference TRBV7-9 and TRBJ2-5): DTGVSQNPRHKITKRGQNVTFRCDPISEHNRLYWYRQTLGQGPEFLTYFQNEAQLEKSRLLSDRFSAERPKGSFSTLEIQRTEQGDSAMYLCASSPPGQGTKETQYFGPGTRLLVL.

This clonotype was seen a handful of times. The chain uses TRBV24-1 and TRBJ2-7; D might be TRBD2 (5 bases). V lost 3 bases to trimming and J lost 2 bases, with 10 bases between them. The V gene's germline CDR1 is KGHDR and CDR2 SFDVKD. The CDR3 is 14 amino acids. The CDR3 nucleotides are TGTGCCACCAGTGATAGGCGGGCACCCTACGAGCAGTACTTC. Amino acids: CATSDRRAPYEQYF.

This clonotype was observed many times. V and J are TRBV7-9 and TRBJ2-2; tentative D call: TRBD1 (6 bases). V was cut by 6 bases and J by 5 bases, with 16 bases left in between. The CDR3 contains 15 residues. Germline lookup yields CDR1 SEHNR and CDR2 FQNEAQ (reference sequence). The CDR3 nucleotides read TGTGCCAGCAGATCAACCGGGACACTAACCGGGGAGCTGTTTTTT. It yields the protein CASRSTGTLTGELFF.

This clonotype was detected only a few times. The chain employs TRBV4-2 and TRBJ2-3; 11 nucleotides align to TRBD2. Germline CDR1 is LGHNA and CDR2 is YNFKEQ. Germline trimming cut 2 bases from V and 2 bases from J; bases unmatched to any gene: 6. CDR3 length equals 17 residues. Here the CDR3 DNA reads TGTGCCAGCAGCCAACAGCTAGCGGGGGGAAACACAGATACGCAGTATTTT. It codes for CASSQQLAGGNTDTQYF.

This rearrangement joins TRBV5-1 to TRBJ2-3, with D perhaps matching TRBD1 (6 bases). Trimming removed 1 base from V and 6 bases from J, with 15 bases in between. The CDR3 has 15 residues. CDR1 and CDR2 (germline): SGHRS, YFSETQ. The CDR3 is CASSLITGHEDTQYF. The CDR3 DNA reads TGCGCCAGCAGCTTGATAACAGGGCATGAGGATACGCAGTATTTT.

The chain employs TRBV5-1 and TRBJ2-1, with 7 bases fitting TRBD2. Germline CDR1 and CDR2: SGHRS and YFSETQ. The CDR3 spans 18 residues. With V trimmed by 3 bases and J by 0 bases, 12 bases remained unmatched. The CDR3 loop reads CASSWAFAGESSYNEQFF. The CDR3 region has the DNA TGCGCCAGCAGCTGGGCTTTTGCGGGAGAAAGCTCCTACAATGAGCAGTTCTTC.

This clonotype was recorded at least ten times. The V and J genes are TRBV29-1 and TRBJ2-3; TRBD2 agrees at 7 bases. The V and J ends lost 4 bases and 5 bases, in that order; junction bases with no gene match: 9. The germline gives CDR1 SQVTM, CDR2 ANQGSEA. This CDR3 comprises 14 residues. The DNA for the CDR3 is TGCAGCGTTGTTCTCGCGGGGGAGGTAGATACGCAGTATTTT. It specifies CSVVLAGEVDTQYF.

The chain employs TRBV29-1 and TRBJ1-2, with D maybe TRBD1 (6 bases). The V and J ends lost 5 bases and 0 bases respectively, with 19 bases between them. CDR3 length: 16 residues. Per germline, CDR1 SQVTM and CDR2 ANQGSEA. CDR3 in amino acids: CSVLTMTGIANYGYTF. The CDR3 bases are TGCAGCGTTCTAACCATGACAGGAATAGCTAACTATGGCTACACCTTC.

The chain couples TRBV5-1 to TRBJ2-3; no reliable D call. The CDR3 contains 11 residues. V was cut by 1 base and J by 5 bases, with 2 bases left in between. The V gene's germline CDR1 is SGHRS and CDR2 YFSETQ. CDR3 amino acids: CASSLQDTQYF. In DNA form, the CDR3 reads TGCGCCAGCAGCTTGCAAGATACGCAGTATTTT.

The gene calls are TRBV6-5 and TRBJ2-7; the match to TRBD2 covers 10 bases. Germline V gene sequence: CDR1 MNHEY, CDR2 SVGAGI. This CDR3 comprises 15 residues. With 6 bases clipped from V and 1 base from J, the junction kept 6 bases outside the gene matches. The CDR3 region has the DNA TGTGCCAGCAGATTCAAGCGGGGGGGATCCTACGAGCAGTACTTC. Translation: CASRFKRGGSYEQYF.

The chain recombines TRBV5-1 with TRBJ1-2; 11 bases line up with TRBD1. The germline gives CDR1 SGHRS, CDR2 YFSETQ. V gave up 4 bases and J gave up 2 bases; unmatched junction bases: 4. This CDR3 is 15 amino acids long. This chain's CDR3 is CASSPWTGGNYGYTF. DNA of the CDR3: TGCGCCAGCAGCCCGTGGACAGGGGGCAACTATGGCTACACCTTC.

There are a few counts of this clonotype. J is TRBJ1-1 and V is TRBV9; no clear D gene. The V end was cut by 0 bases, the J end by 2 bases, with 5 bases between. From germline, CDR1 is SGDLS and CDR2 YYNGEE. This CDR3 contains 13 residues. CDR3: CASSVEVNTEAFF. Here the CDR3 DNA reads TGTGCCAGCAGCGTAGAGGTTAACACTGAAGCTTTCTTT.

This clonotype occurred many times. The CDR3 region has the DNA TGCAGCGTTGGTGTGGCCGGGGAGCTGTTTTTT. This sequence encodes CSVGVAGELFF. The chain joins TRBV29-1 to TRBJ2-2, with no clear D. The germline V gene encodes CDR1 SQVTM and CDR2 ANQGSEA. CDR3 length equals 11 residues. V lost 4 bases and J 6 bases, leaving 6 bases between the germline ends.